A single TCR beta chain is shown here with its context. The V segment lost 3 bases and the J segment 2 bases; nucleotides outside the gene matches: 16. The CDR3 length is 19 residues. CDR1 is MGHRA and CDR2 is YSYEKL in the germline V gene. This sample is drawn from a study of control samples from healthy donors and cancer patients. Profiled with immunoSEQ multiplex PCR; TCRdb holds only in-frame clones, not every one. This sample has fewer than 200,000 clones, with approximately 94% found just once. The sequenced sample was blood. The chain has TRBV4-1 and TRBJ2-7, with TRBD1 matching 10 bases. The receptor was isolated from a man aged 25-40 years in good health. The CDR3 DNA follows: TGCGCCAGCAGCCAGGAGTGGGACAGGGGCCGCTTCTCGGCCTACGAGCAGTACTTC. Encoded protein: CASSQEWDRGRFSAYEQYF.